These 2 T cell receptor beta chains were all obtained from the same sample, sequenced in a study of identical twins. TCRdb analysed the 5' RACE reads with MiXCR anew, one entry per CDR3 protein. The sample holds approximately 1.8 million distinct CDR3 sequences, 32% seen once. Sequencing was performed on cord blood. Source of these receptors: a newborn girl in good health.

The CDR3 DNA is TGTGCCAGCAGTGGCGGGGTAGCGAACACCGGGGAGCTGTTTTTT. Protein product: CASSGGVANTGELFF. This chain joins TRBV25-1 and TRBJ2-2, with D possibly matching TRBD2 (6 bases). Germline assignment: CDR1 MGHDK and CDR2 SYGVNS. The CDR3 loop spans 15 amino acids. Between the trimmed V and J ends, which lost 4 bases and 0 bases, there was a span of 9 bases.

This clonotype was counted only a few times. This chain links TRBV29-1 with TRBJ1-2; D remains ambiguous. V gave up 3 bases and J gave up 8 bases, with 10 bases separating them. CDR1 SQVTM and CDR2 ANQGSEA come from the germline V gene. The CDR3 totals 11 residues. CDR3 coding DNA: TGCAGCGTTGATCCCCGTTGGGGCTACACCTTC. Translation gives CSVDPRWGYTF.